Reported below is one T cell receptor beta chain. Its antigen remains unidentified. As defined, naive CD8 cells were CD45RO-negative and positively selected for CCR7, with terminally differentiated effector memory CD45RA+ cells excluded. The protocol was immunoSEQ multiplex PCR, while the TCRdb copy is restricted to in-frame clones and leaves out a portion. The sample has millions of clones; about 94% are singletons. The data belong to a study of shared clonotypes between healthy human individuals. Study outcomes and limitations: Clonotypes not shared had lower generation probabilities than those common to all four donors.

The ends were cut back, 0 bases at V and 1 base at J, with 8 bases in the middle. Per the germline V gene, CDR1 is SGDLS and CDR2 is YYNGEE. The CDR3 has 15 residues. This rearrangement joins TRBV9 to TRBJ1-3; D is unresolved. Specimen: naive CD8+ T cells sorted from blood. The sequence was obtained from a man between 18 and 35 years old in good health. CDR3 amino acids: CASSVDAGSGNTIYF. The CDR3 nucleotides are TGTGCCAGCAGCGTAGATGCCGGGTCTGGAAACACCATATATTTT.